Sequencing of this TCR beta chain was carried out in a study of cytomegalovirus exposure and HLA in healthy donors. The ends lost 2 bases at V and 7 bases at J; junction bases unmatched: 4. The CDR3 loop spans 14 amino acids. Germline CDR1 KGHSH, CDR2 LQKENI. Comments on this clone: The antigen is unknown.

Profiling relied on immunoSEQ multiplex PCR, and the TCRdb table lists in-frame clones only, not all of them. Among around 71,000 clones listed, around 95% were seen once. Study observations and caveats: Cytomegalovirus association was assigned to about 150 TCR beta chains. In vitro testing confirmed three CMV-associated chains as specific for CMV antigens.

The receptor was isolated from a man in his late teens or twenties in good health and CMV-seropositive. The chain couples TRBV18 to TRBJ1-4; 7 bases match TRBD1. The sequencing sample was made of PBMCs. The CDR3 is CASSPRQGSEKLFF. In DNA form, the CDR3 reads TGTGCCAGCTCACCAAGACAGGGAAGTGAAAAACTGTTTTTT.